These 19 T cell receptor beta chains came from one sample sequenced in a study of T-cell reconstitution after alpha-beta-depleted transplantation in children. Construction of the TCRbeta library involved unique molecular identifiers. TCRdb redid the calling of the PCR reads with MiXCR, one entry per CDR3 protein. The data show approximately 630,000 distinct CDR3 sequences, about 12% seen once. This sample comprised PBMCs, obtained before TCRalphabeta/CD19-depleted stem cell transplant. These receptors were taken from a girl aged 2-9 years with congenital amegakaryocytic thrombocytopenia, due to receive a stem cell transplant.

This clonotype was counted only a few times. The chain joins TRBV27 to TRBJ2-5; TRBD1 aligns across 7 bases. The CDR3 contains 14 residues. J was trimmed by 5 bases and V by 5 bases; bases with no gene match: 8. The germline V gene has CDR1 MNHEY and CDR2 SMNVEV (reference sequence). The DNA of the CDR3 is TGTGCCAGCAGTCTCCGACAGGGTTGGGAGACCCAGTACTTC. This codes for CASSLRQGWETQYF.

This clonotype was recorded once. V and J are TRBV4-1 and TRBJ2-3; 8 bases map to TRBD1. The germline V gene encodes CDR1 MGHRA and CDR2 YSYEKL. V was pared by 4 bases and J by 5 bases, with 8 bases of the junction left unmatched. The length of the CDR3 is 15 residues. CDR3 loop: CASSLRTGTRDTQYF. The CDR3 DNA sequence: TGCGCCAGCAGCCTCAGGACAGGGACAAGAGATACGCAGTATTTT.

This clonotype was picked up many times. The chain uses TRBV5-1 and TRBJ1-6; D is ambiguous. In germline, CDR1 is SGHRS, CDR2 YFSETQ. This CDR3 comprises 16 residues. Trimming cost V 0 bases and J 7 bases, with 14 bases left between them. CDR3 sequence reads: CASSLDPGIKNSPLHF. The CDR3 nucleotides read TGCGCCAGCAGCTTGGATCCTGGAATTAAGAATTCACCCCTCCACTTT.

The chain couples TRBV7-6 to TRBJ1-1; D may be TRBD1 (5 bases). The ends were cut back, 3 bases at V and 1 base at J, with 21 bases in the middle. In germline, CDR1 is SGHVS, CDR2 FNYEAQ. The CDR3 is 18 residues long. CDR3 in DNA: TGTGCCAGCAGCTTGGGTCGTCGGGGCCTCTGGTCGAACACTGAAGCTTTCTTT. Residues: CASSLGRRGLWSNTEAFF.

The sample holds many counts of this clonotype. This chain joins TRBV19 and TRBJ1-5; no firm D call. The CDR3 is 13 amino acids. Between the trimmed V and J ends, which lost 6 bases and 10 bases, there was a span of 16 bases. The germline V gene encodes CDR1 LNHDA and CDR2 SQIVND (reference sequence). Written as DNA, the CDR3 is TGTGCCAGTAGACCACCTGAGTTCGGTCCCCAGCATTTT. Protein: CASRPPEFGPQHF.

This chain links TRBV6-1 with TRBJ2-3, with 11 bases fitting TRBD2. V lost 5 bases and J lost 3; bases outside the gene matches: 10. This CDR3 spans 17 amino acids. The germline gives CDR1 MNHNS, CDR2 SASEGT. The CDR3 is CASSTIIAGGPTDTQYF. The DNA of the CDR3 is TGTGCCAGCAGTACGATTATAGCGGGAGGGCCTACAGATACGCAGTATTTT.

The genes are TRBV5-1 and TRBJ2-1, with TRBD2 matching over 10 bases. V trimming: 1 base; J trimming: 7 bases; junction bases outside the gene matches: 8. CDR1 SGHRS and CDR2 YFSETQ come from the germline V gene. CDR3 length: 16 residues. The CDR3 spells CASSLLSSGSRNEQFF. The CDR3 DNA reads TGCGCCAGCAGCTTGCTTTCTAGCGGGAGCCGAAATGAGCAGTTCTTC.

This clonotype occurred many times. The chain couples TRBV20-1 to TRBJ2-4; D remains unclear. Trimming removed 5 bases at V and 2 bases at J, with 19 bases between. The germline V gene has CDR1 DFQATT and CDR2 SNEGSKA (reference sequence). The CDR3 runs to 16 residues. Here the CDR3 reads CSAGINSLGSKNIQYF. The CDR3 bases are TGCAGTGCTGGCATAAACTCGCTCGGATCCAAAAACATTCAGTACTTC.

In this sample, this clonotype turned up many times. The V gene is TRBV25-1, the J gene TRBJ2-1; 9 nucleotides match TRBD1. The ends lost 1 base at V and 7 bases at J; junction bases unmatched: 8. The CDR3 covers 16 residues. CDR1 and CDR2 (germline): MGHDK, SYGVNS. CDR3 residues: CASSESYRGQGNEQFF. In nucleotides, the CDR3 is TGTGCCAGCAGTGAATCCTACAGGGGGCAAGGGAATGAGCAGTTCTTC.

This clonotype was observed a handful of times. In DNA form, the CDR3 reads TGTGCCATCAGTGCCGGGACAGGTCAGACCTACGAGCAGTACTTC. Amino acids: CAISAGTGQTYEQYF. The chain couples TRBV10-3 to TRBJ2-7; 8 positions agree with TRBD1. V lost 4 bases, J lost 2 bases, and 7 bases stayed unmatched. The V gene's germline CDR1 is ENHRY and CDR2 SYGVKD. This CDR3 is 15 amino acids long.

The sample holds many counts of this clonotype. The chain carries TRBV7-2 and TRBJ2-7; no reliable D call. With 1 base removed from V and 6 bases from J, the gap between germline ends came to 22 bases. CDR3 length: 17 residues. From germline, CDR1 is SGHTA and CDR2 FQGNSA. The DNA of the CDR3 is TGTGCCAGCAGCTTAGGAATACACGTAACACCTCTGGGCGAGCAGTACTTC. Protein: CASSLGIHVTPLGEQYF.

This clonotype showed up many times. The rearrangement joins TRBV5-1 to TRBJ2-3, with TRBD2 matching 8 bases. The germline V gene has CDR1 SGHRS and CDR2 YFSETQ. J lost 1 base, V lost 7 bases, and 11 bases had no gene match. CDR3 size: 16 residues. CDR3 bases: TGCGCCAGCGGAGGGGGATCGACTAGCGGCACAGATACGCAGTATTTT. Its protein is CASGGGSTSGTDTQYF.

This sequence joins TRBV6-4 and TRBJ2-3; 9 nucleotides align to TRBD2. Losses at the gene ends were 2 bases for V and 4 bases for J; bases not matched to a gene: 4. CDR3 length equals 15 residues. Germline V CDR1 and CDR2: MRHNA, SNTAGT. The CDR3 protein is CASSDGAGGPDTQYF. The CDR3 bases are TGTGCCAGCAGTGACGGTGCGGGAGGGCCAGATACGCAGTATTTT.

The chain uses TRBV6-1 and TRBJ2-1, with 10 bases that match TRBD2. J gave up 10 bases and V 4 bases, and 10 bases lay outside the gene matches. CDR1 and CDR2 (germline): MNHNS, SASEGT. The CDR3 is made up of 15 amino acids. The CDR3 protein is CASSGSWLAGEEQFF. DNA of the CDR3: TGTGCCAGCAGTGGGTCGTGGCTAGCGGGAGAGGAGCAGTTCTTC.

This clonotype has ten or more counts. The chain is built from TRBV7-9 and TRBJ2-1, with D perhaps TRBD1 or TRBD2 (6 bases each). The CDR3 runs to 14 residues. V gave up 7 bases and J gave up 7 bases, with 17 bases separating them. CDR1 and CDR2 (germline): SEHNR, FQNEAQ (reference sequence). Here the CDR3 reads CASKGGSLVNEQFF. The CDR3 DNA sequence: TGTGCCAGCAAGGGGGGTAGTTTAGTGAATGAGCAGTTCTTC.

The rearrangement joins TRBV12-3 or TRBV12-4 to TRBJ2-7; D is uncertain. The CDR3 spans 13 residues. Trimming took 6 bases from V and 5 from J, leaving 14 bases between them. The CDR3: CASSPQTYHEQYF. The CDR3 DNA follows: TGTGCCAGCAGCCCACAGACCTATCACGAGCAGTACTTC.

This clonotype has at least ten counts. The chain couples TRBV6-1 to TRBJ2-1; tentative D call: TRBD2 (6 bases). Trimming removed 5 bases at V and 3 bases at J, with 11 bases between. Germline-derived CDR1 and CDR2 are MNHNS and SASEGT. This CDR3 contains 14 residues. The CDR3 DNA is TGTGCCAGCAGTCGAAGCGGGTTCTACAATGAGCAGTTCTTC. Translation gives CASSRSGFYNEQFF.

This clonotype was counted at least ten times. The CDR3 nucleotides read TGCGCCAGCAGCTTGGCCCCAGCGTACACAGATACGCAGTATTTT. This encodes CASSLAPAYTDTQYF. The chain carries TRBV5-1 and TRBJ2-3; D gene unclear. The length of the CDR3 is 15 residues. Germline CDR1 and CDR2: SGHRS and YFSETQ. The V gene lost 0 bases and the J gene lost 2 bases, with 10 bases spanning the gap.

This clonotype has a count of ten or more. The chain couples TRBV29-1 to TRBJ2-3; no definite D call. The CDR3 spans 12 residues. With 5 bases removed from V and 2 bases from J, the gap between germline ends came to 8 bases. Germline CDR1 and CDR2: SQVTM and ANQGSEA. The CDR3 region is CSVRVYTDTQYF. CDR3 coding DNA: TGCAGCGTTCGGGTCTACACAGATACGCAGTATTTT.